Sequencing of this T cell receptor (beta chain) was carried out in a study of blood T cell repertoires in COVID-19. Study details: Whether acute or convalescent, the COVID-19 samples came from the United States, Italy and Spain. T cells, B-cell-depleted T cells, or PBMCs supplied cDNA or gDNA.

The CDR3 contains 12 residues. CDR1 SNHLY and CDR2 FYNNEI come from the germline V gene. V was pared by 6 bases and J by 10 bases, with 6 bases of the junction left unmatched. Authors' methods: Reference gene primers were amplified, and this amplification served to estimate nucleated cell counts. Sequenced by immunoSEQ multiplex PCR; TCRdb stores in-frame clones only, minus some. The V and J calls and clone size are taken from that table; D and trimming were inferred from the DNA. In the table there are 380,000 or so clones, more than 65% of which are singletons. This clone was recorded many times. Sample: peripheral blood. The V gene is TRBV2, the J gene TRBJ2-1; 7 bases map to TRBD1. This receptor was taken from a human donor with acute or convalescent COVID-19. The donor label of this sample is uncertain. CDR3 region: CASRDRSEEQFF. The CDR3 DNA sequence: TGTGCCAGCAGGGACAGGTCCGAGGAGCAGTTCTTC.